Listed here is a single T cell receptor (beta chain). Its target is unknown. Other DNA sequences in this specimen translate into the identical CDR3. This table comes from immunoSEQ multiplex PCR, and its TCRdb copy is limited to in-frame clones, with some not included. Here the sample spans fewer than 60,000 clones, 88% being singletons. The trim removed 3 bases at V and 4 bases at J, leaving 9 bases unmatched. Per the germline V gene, CDR1 is GTSNPN and CDR2 is SVGIG (reference sequence). This CDR3 spans 15 amino acids. This sample is drawn from a study of OX40 agonist ivuxolimab in advanced cancers. The wider study: Three patients, one with hepatocellular carcinoma and two with cutaneous melanoma, responded partially.

Study conclusions and caveats: Expanded clones were, on average, more numerous in CD8+ T cells than in CD4+. Normalized expansion of T-cell clones was also low for some nonresponders.

Here the sequenced sample was CD4+ or CD8+ T cells sorted from blood, taken in a trial of the OX40 agonist ivuxolimab. V is TRBV30 and J is TRBJ1-2; TRBD1 aligns across 9 bases. The sequence came from an adult with an advanced solid tumor such as melanoma, head and neck, liver or kidney cancer. The CDR3 sequence is CAWSARDRVSYGYTF. The CDR3 region has the DNA TGTGCCTGGAGCGCCCGGGACAGGGTTAGCTATGGCTACACCTTC.